The clone carrying this TCR beta chain showed up just a few times. The target antigen is unknown. Extraction of total RNA produced a minimum of 6 micrograms from each sample. A second PCR, run for 7 to 11 cycles, used a sample-barcoded 5' primer plus a J-beta primer mix. TCRdb processed the 5' RACE reads anew with MiXCR; each CDR3 protein has one entry. Of more than 1,000,000 distinct CDR3 sequences in the sample, roughly a quarter were seen once. The record originates from a study of blood T cells in healthy people across ages. Study-wide points: It was found that TCR beta diversity correlated strongly with the percentage of naive T cells.

Germline CDR1 SGHVS, CDR2 FNYEAQ. The ends were cut back, 1 base at V and 4 bases at J, with 25 bases in the middle. This CDR3 region has 19 residues. The same data also contributed to another study, on T cells of mothers and their children.

This sequence joins TRBV7-6 and TRBJ1-1; D ambiguous. This TCR derives from a girl aged 2 to 9 in good health. Sequenced sample: blood. DNA for the CDR3: TGTGCCAGCAGCTTAGGATCCCGGGGTCCTCCTCGCCTGGGCACTGAAGCTTTCTTT. Its protein is CASSLGSRGPPRLGTEAFF.